This T cell receptor beta chain emerged from a study of T cells in Graves' hyperthyroidism and ophthalmopathy (dated by TCRdb to between 2018 and 2021). With respect to the entire study: Peripheral blood was collected at initial diagnosis, before any treatment. After blood sampling, hyperthyroidism patients were treated with methimazole at a starting dose of 30 mg daily, and ophthalmopathy patients were treated with high-dose intravenous methylprednisolone. In addition, the study compared T-cell repertoires in thyroid tissue and in blood from five or six Graves' hyperthyroidism patients. The 100 or so discovery patients were divided at random into training and test sets in a 7:3 ratio. A discovery cohort of 95 to 100 patients, roughly 40 with Graves' ophthalmopathy and more than 55 with stable Graves' hyperthyroidism, was used to find distinguishing TCR V-J signatures. Prospective prediction of ophthalmopathy was tested in an independent validation cohort consisting of 18 to 20 hyperthyroidism patients and 15 to 17 patients who later progressed to ophthalmopathy. The paper reports TCR Vbeta CDR3 sequencing of over 130 peripheral blood samples: approximately 41 ophthalmopathy, over 70 hyperthyroidism and around 17 progressor patients. Points the paper makes about the study in general: A 13 V-J signature model separated ophthalmopathy from stable hyperthyroidism, with about 90% sensitivity and 81.08% specificity in cross-validation and 80%/75% in testing. Blood samples also contained most of the expanded thyroid clonotypes (frequency above 0.001), which suggests that blood repertoires may reflect thyroid immune responses. No statistical method was used to fix the sample size in advance, and group allocation was not hidden from the investigators. In validation, the model predicted progression to ophthalmopathy with just under 71% sensitivity and roughly 72% specificity, a median of 6.5 months before onset.

From the cysteine up to the phenylalanine, the CDR3 has a length of 16 residues. Left in the record is the CDR3 DNA by itself, 48 bases read in frame from the first base. The junction carries 18 bases between V and J, which are trimmed by 3 bases and 5 bases respectively. The CDR1 and CDR2 encoded by the germline V gene are KGHSH and LQKENI. The TCR beta CDR3 regions were amplified from the RNA transcripts. A first-round RT-PCR of the TCR CDR3 used the HTBI primer set with the Qiagen OneStep RT-PCR kit. Libraries were constructed in a second round of multiplex PCR, after which size selection and purification were performed. Paired-end sequencing of the libraries was performed with 100 bp reads on an Illumina HiSeq2000. Under the source paper's analysis protocol: SOAPnuke was used to process the raw data, removing reads that contained adapters or uncalled bases, had a mean Phred below 15, or lacked an exact match to the constant primer or identifier. COPE v1.2.5 was used to merge the high-quality paired reads, and each unique nucleotide sequence was defined as a clonotype. MiTCR v1.1 was used to align the clonotypes against IMGT TRBV, TRBD and TRBJ reference segments. The analysis was restricted to V-J combinations with a frequency above 0.0001, which together covered 98% to 99.2% of the repertoires. The TCS score was defined as F50 (clonal expansion) divided by E x V (chaos), with BLOSUM62-based TCRdist calculated between CDR3 peptides within each V-J. Welch's t-statistics and random forest reduced 450 to 600 V-J features to under 15, which were used in a naive Bayes classifier (R e1071). TCRdb reworked the public reads: Q25 trimming with fastp, MiXCR clone assembly, productive beta chains retained. Rows are combined by CDR3 protein, so each entry shows the most common genes and DNA. None of the V and J calls come from the authors' own analysis; TCRdb made them. The sample table lists hundreds of thousands of distinct CDR3 sequences, around a sixth of them with a count of one. The ten top clones hold around 7% of the sample.

A patient counted as having stable Graves' hyperthyroidism if no progression to ophthalmopathy occurred over 18 months of follow-up. Hyperthyroidism patients were aged 18 to 65 years and newly diagnosed, with disease duration of less than 2 months. Patients with uncontrolled infections, other autoimmune diseases, pregnancy or lactation were excluded. Clinical symptoms, serum thyroxine and TRAb, thyroid ultrasound, and orbital computed tomography formed the basis for the diagnoses. PBMCs were separated from 8 to 10 ml of fresh peripheral blood using Ficoll-Paque density gradient centrifugation. Trizol reagent was used to extract total RNA, and RNA quality was then checked on an Agilent 2100 Bioanalyzer. This clonotype was recorded at least ten times. The clone's antigen remains unknown. Base qualities are not at hand, and no much larger clone is one base apart.

The sequence was obtained from a woman aged 18-30 years with Graves' hyperthyroidism. Sequencing input: blood. This chain is built from TRBV18 and TRBJ2-3; the D gene is unclear. Here is the DNA: TGTGCCAGCTCACCCTCCCTACCCTCCGCCGGAGATACGCAGTATTTT. Its protein reads: CASSPSLPSAGDTQYF.